One T cell receptor (beta chain) is described in this entry. Clones were read by immunoSEQ multiplex PCR, and TCRdb kept only the in-frame ones, dropping some. Altogether roughly 230,000 clones are present, 75% to 85% being singletons, with the ten largest covering 4.5% to 5.5%. This record belongs to a study of blood T cell repertoires in COVID-19. Germline V gene lookup returns CDR1 MGHDK and CDR2 SYGVNS. Between the trimmed V and J ends, which lost 5 bases and 7 bases, there was a span of 9 bases. CDR3 length: 11 residues. This receptor was identified in a man aged 45-60 years with COVID-19, enrolled during active disease. V usage is TRBV25-1 and J usage is TRBJ2-7; D ambiguous. The sample taken for sequencing was peripheral blood. The CDR3 loop is CASSSRSEQYF. In DNA form, the CDR3 reads TGTGCCAGCAGTAGCCGGTCGGAGCAGTACTTC.